Following are 31 T cell receptor beta chains from one sample sequenced in a study of T cells after posttransplantation cyclophosphamide. Here immunoSEQ multiplex PCR was the method, and the copy in TCRdb shows in-frame clones only, minus some. The data show roughly 49,000 clones, with none appearing a single time. The source material was PBMCs. The receptor source for this set is a man between 40 and 49 years old in good health, CMV-negative, and a related stem cell transplant donor.

There are many counts of this clone. The chain joins TRBV11-2 to TRBJ2-5, with D possibly TRBD2 on 5 matching bases. Per germline, CDR1 SGHAT and CDR2 FQNNGV. Trimming took off 1 base at V and 3 bases at J, with 9 bases between the two ends. This CDR3 is 14 amino acids long. The CDR3, as DNA: TGTGCCAGCAGCTTAGTATTGGGAGAAGAGACCCAGTACTTC. Translated, it gives CASSLVLGEETQYF.

Many counts were recorded for this clone. This sequence joins TRBV2 and TRBJ2-7; 7 bases map to TRBD2. With 5 bases clipped from V and 1 base from J, the junction kept 8 bases outside the gene matches. Germline V gives CDR1 SNHLY, CDR2 FYNNEI. CDR3 size: 15 residues. In DNA form, the CDR3 reads TGTGCCAGCAGTTCTAGCGGCTACAAATCCTACGAGCAGTACTTC. Amino acid sequence: CASSSSGYKSYEQYF.

This clone was observed at least ten times. The J gene is TRBJ1-5, the V gene TRBV6-4; D call uncertain. CDR3 length: 13 residues. V gave up 6 bases and J gave up 5 bases, with 11 bases separating them. Germline V gene sequence: CDR1 MRHNA, CDR2 SNTAGT. CDR3 sequence: CASSQAFDQPQHF. CDR3 bases: TGTGCCAGCAGCCAGGCGTTCGATCAGCCCCAGCATTTT.

The sample holds a few counts of this clone. A junction end diverges from the germline sequence, so it may reflect a read error. This sequence joins TRBV5-1 and TRBJ2-5; a weak D match, TRBD1 (6 bases). In germline, CDR1 is SGHRS, CDR2 YFSETQ. The CDR3 loop spans 19 amino acids. CDR3 bases: TGCGCCAGCAGCTACACCGGGACAATGAACACCGGACGGCAAGAGGCCCAGTACTTC. This sequence encodes CASSYTGTMNTGRQEAQYF.

This clone was seen at least ten times. The chain carries TRBV30 and TRBJ2-1; D not certain. The CDR3 loop spans 11 amino acids. Trimming removed 5 bases from V and 2 bases from J, with 4 bases in between. The germline gives CDR1 GTSNPN, CDR2 SVGIG (reference sequence). CDR3 bases: TGTGCCTGGGGAGCCTACAATGAGCAGTTCTTC. As protein: CAWGAYNEQFF.

This clone was counted many times. The J gene is TRBJ1-4, the V gene TRBV7-9, with TRBD1 matching 8 bases. The CDR3 contains 14 residues. Germline V lookup: CDR1 SEHNR, CDR2 FQNEAQ (reference sequence). V lost 5 bases, J lost 4 bases, and 3 bases stayed unmatched. CDR3 coding DNA: TGTGCCAGCAGCCCGGGACAGGATAATGAAAAACTGTTTTTT. Amino acid sequence: CASSPGQDNEKLFF.

This clone was counted ten times or more. The J gene is TRBJ2-5, the V gene TRBV5-1; 11 bases are shared with TRBD2. This CDR3 has 15 residues. CDR1 is SGHRS and CDR2 is YFSETQ in the germline V gene. V dropped 2 bases and J dropped 4; count of bases not matched to a gene: 4. DNA for the CDR3: TGCGCCAGCAGCTTCACTAGCGGGAGTGTAGAGACCCAGTACTTC. Translation gives CASSFTSGSVETQYF.

This clone was detected ten times or more. The chain recombines TRBV7-9 with TRBJ1-2, with D unclear. V lost 1 base and J 2 bases, leaving 5 bases between the germline ends. The CDR3 runs 13 residues. Germline values: CDR1 SEHNR, CDR2 FQNEAQ (reference sequence). CDR3: CASSLERNYGYTF. CDR3 DNA: TGTGCCAGCAGCTTAGAACGGAACTATGGCTACACCTTC. Full variable domain (missing parts from reference TRBV7-9 and TRBJ1-2): DTGVSQNPRHKITKRGQNVTFRCDPISEHNRLYWYRQTLGQGPEFLTYFQNEAQLEKSRLLSDRFSAERPKGSFSTLEIQRTEQGDSAMYLCASSLERNYGYTFGSGTRLTVV.

This clone was observed many times. The chain employs TRBV7-3 and TRBJ2-3; TRBD1 matches at 7 bases. CDR1 SGHTA and CDR2 FQGTGA come from the germline V gene. Germline trimming cut 0 bases from V and 3 bases from J; bases unmatched to any gene: 9. The CDR3 spans 17 residues. CDR3 sequence: CASSLTTGQVVTDTQYF. The CDR3 DNA follows: TGTGCCAGCAGCTTAACGACCGGACAGGTCGTGACAGATACGCAGTATTTT.

This chain uses TRBV6-1 with TRBJ2-7, with 8 positions matching TRBD1. Germline V gives CDR1 MNHNS, CDR2 SASEGT. J was trimmed by 3 bases and V by 5 bases; bases with no gene match: 6. CDR3 length: 14 amino acids. The CDR3 DNA sequence: TGTGCCAGCAGTCGGGAAGGGACAGGCTACGAGCAGTACTTC. This sequence encodes CASSREGTGYEQYF.

This clone was detected many times. The chain recombines TRBV2 with TRBJ2-2; D is undetermined. V lost 6 bases and J lost 6, with 5 bases in between. The CDR3 has 11 amino acids. Germline V CDR1 and CDR2: SNHLY, FYNNEI. The CDR3 bases are TGTGCCAGCAGGTATTCCGGGGAGCTGTTTTTT. Encoded protein: CASRYSGELFF.

This clone has at least ten counts. The chain uses TRBV19 and TRBJ1-1, with TRBD1 matching 8 bases. The CDR3 contains 13 residues. Germline V gene lookup returns CDR1 LNHDA and CDR2 SQIVND (reference sequence). The ends lost 7 bases at V and 4 bases at J; junction bases unmatched: 5. The CDR3 reads CASIPTGGTEAFF. For the CDR3, the DNA is TGTGCCAGTATCCCTACAGGGGGCACTGAAGCTTTCTTT.

The sample holds many counts of this clone. The chain links TRBV6-6 to TRBJ1-5; TRBD1 aligns across 7 bases. The CDR3 has 14 amino acids. Germline assignment: CDR1 MNHNY and CDR2 SVGAGI (reference sequence). V was clipped by 0 bases and J by 9 bases; unmatched bases: 5. Here the CDR3 DNA reads TGTGCCAGCAGTTACTCGGGCAGGGGGACGCCCCAGCATTTT. Its protein is CASSYSGRGTPQHF.

At least ten counts were recorded for this clone. The chain carries TRBV4-1 and TRBJ2-3, with D perhaps matching TRBD2 (5 bases). CDR1 is MGHRA and CDR2 is YSYEKL in the germline V gene. The CDR3 consists of 18 residues. Between the trimmed V and J ends, which lost 3 bases and 2 bases, there was a span of 21 bases. The CDR3 DNA is TGCGCCAGCAGCCACGCACTTGGGAGCGAGGGAGCCACAGATACGCAGTATTTT. Its translation is CASSHALGSEGATDTQYF.

This clone appeared many times. J is TRBJ1-1 and V is TRBV5-6; D unclear. V was clipped by 3 bases and J by 7 bases, with 10 bases between them. The V gene's germline CDR1 is SGHDT and CDR2 YYEEEE. The CDR3 spans 12 residues. The CDR3 is CASSSPLLEAFF. In DNA form, the CDR3 reads TGTGCCAGCAGCTCCCCACTCCTTGAAGCTTTCTTT.

This clone showed up just a few times. The chain links TRBV6-5 to TRBJ1-2; 11 positions match TRBD1. V lost 5 bases, J lost 8 bases, and 4 bases stayed unmatched. CDR1 is MNHEY and CDR2 is SVGAGI in the germline V gene. The CDR3 runs to 13 residues. CDR3 sequence reads: CASSDRDRGGYTF. The CDR3 bases are TGTGCCAGCAGTGACAGGGACAGGGGGGGCTACACCTTC.

This clone was counted many times. V gene TRBV7-9 combines with J gene TRBJ2-3; tentatively, D is TRBD1 (6 bases). CDR1 and CDR2 from the germline V gene are SEHNR and FQNEAQ (reference sequence). The CDR3 sequence is 14 residues long. V was pared by 2 bases and J by 2 bases, with 8 bases between. CDR3 protein: CASSLQGITDTQYF. The DNA of the CDR3 is TGTGCCAGCAGCTTACAGGGGATCACAGATACGCAGTATTTT.

This clone showed up just a few times. The J gene is TRBJ2-5, the V gene TRBV29-1; TRBD1 aligns across 8 bases. The assigned J gene may be wrong: the sequence end matches TRBJ2-7 better. Germline V gene data show CDR1 as SQVTM and CDR2 as ANQGSEA. The CDR3 contains 13 residues. CDR3: CSVEVDRAYEQYF. CDR3 bases: TGCAGCGTTGAAGTGGACAGGGCCTACGAGCAGTACTTC.

This clone was observed at least ten times. This chain connects TRBV28 to TRBJ2-3; 9 bases line up with TRBD2. J lost 2 bases, V lost 3 bases, and 6 bases had no gene match. The CDR3 runs to 16 residues. The V gene's germline CDR1 is MDHEN and CDR2 SYDVKM. The CDR3: CASSFGLAGPTDTQYF. The CDR3 region has the DNA TGTGCCAGCAGTTTTGGGCTAGCGGGACCCACAGATACGCAGTATTTT.

This clone was counted a few times. The genes are TRBV7-2 and TRBJ1-6; weak D call: TRBD1 (5 bases). With 0 bases removed from V and 10 bases from J, the gap between germline ends came to 13 bases. Germline V CDR1 and CDR2: SGHTA, FQGNSA. The length of the CDR3 is 15 residues. CDR3: CASSLAGGGESPLHF. The CDR3 coding sequence is TGTGCCAGCAGCTTAGCCGGGGGAGGGGAGTCACCCCTCCACTTT. Filled out from reference TRBV7-2 and TRBJ1-6, the complete variable domain reads GAGVSQSPSNKVTEKGKDVELRCDPISGHTALYWYRQSLGQGLEFLIYFQGNSAPDKSGLPSDRFSAERTGGSVSTLTIQRTQQEDSAVYLCASSLAGGGESPLHFGNGTRLTVT.

This clone was observed a few times. This sequence may be a read error, since a much larger clone differs from it by one base. This chain connects TRBV5-1 to TRBJ2-1; TRBD2 agrees at 9 bases. Germline CDR1 reads SGHRS; CDR2 reads YFSETQ. Germline trimming cut 1 base from V and 2 bases from J; bases unmatched to any gene: 13. The CDR3 has 19 residues. The CDR3 DNA reads as TGCGCCAGCAGCTTGATTGTTCTAGCGGGACCGAGCGCCTACAATGAGCAGTTCTTC. It specifies CASSLIVLAGPSAYNEQFF.

This clone was observed many times. This sequence joins TRBV18 and TRBJ2-5; the match to TRBD1 covers 8 bases. CDR3 size: 13 residues. Looked up from germline, CDR1 is KGHSH and CDR2 is LQKENI. The V segment lost 4 bases and the J segment 3 bases; nucleotides outside the gene matches: 1. CDR3 region: CASSRGQEETQYF. For the CDR3, the DNA is TGTGCCAGCTCACGGGGACAGGAAGAGACCCAGTACTTC.

This clone occurred a few times. The chain couples TRBV28 to TRBJ1-6; tentative D call: TRBD1 (5 bases). V lost 6 bases and J 4 bases, leaving 10 bases between the germline ends. CDR3 length equals 14 residues. The V gene's germline CDR1 is MDHEN and CDR2 SYDVKM. CDR3 sequence reads: CASSPPGYNSPLHF. For the CDR3, the DNA is TGTGCCAGCAGCCCCCCAGGGTATAATTCACCCCTCCACTTT.

This sequence joins TRBV27 and TRBJ1-6; possibly TRBD1 for D (5 bases). This CDR3 contains 17 residues. CDR1 is MNHEY and CDR2 is SMNVEV in the germline V gene (reference sequence). V lost 4 bases, J lost 10 bases, and 23 bases lay in between. As DNA, the CDR3 is TGTGCCAGCAGTTCCCCCCCGGGGGAGGGCCGGTACTCACCCCTCCACTTT. It yields the protein CASSSPPGEGRYSPLHF.

In this sample, this clone turned up many times. The V gene is TRBV28, the J gene TRBJ2-3; D perhaps matches TRBD2 (6 bases). Trimming removed 5 bases from V and 7 bases from J, with 10 bases in between. The CDR3 contains 12 residues. CDR1 is MDHEN, CDR2 SYDVKM, per germline. CDR3 nucleotide sequence: TGTGCCAGCAGTGGGGACTCATATACGCAGTATTTT. Protein sequence: CASSGDSYTQYF.

This clone has more than one count but fewer than ten. This rearrangement joins TRBV6-5 to TRBJ2-7, with TRBD2 matching 8 bases. Per the germline V gene, CDR1 is MNHEY and CDR2 is SVGAGI. This CDR3 is built from 14 residues. After removal of 5 bases from V and 3 bases from J, the junction contained 6 bases not matched to a gene. The CDR3, as DNA: TGTGCCAGCAGTCCAGCGGGAGTCGGCTACGAGCAGTACTTC. Translating gives CASSPAGVGYEQYF.

This clone was found many times. The chain joins TRBV27 to TRBJ2-5, with D hard to call. The V gene lost 5 bases and the J gene lost 2 bases, with 9 bases spanning the gap. The germline gives CDR1 MNHEY, CDR2 SMNVEV (reference sequence). The CDR3 runs 13 residues. The CDR3 DNA reads as TGTGCCAGCAGTCAGGTCGAACAAGAGACCCAGTACTTC. Its translation is CASSQVEQETQYF.

This clone was counted many times. This rearrangement joins TRBV5-6 to TRBJ2-2, with 11 bases lining up with TRBD1. Germline V gives CDR1 SGHDT, CDR2 YYEEEE. CDR3 length: 16 residues. J gave up 6 bases and V 0 bases, and 4 bases lay outside the gene matches. The CDR3 nucleotides are TGTGCCAGCAGCTTGGGGACAGGGGGCTTCGCCGGGGAGCTGTTTTTT. It encodes CASSLGTGGFAGELFF.

This clone was counted many times. The J gene is TRBJ1-5, the V gene TRBV9; 9 nucleotides match TRBD1. Trimming took 3 bases from V and 10 from J; bases not matched to a gene: 8. Germline V gives CDR1 SGDLS, CDR2 YYNGEE. The CDR3 has 14 residues. The CDR3 region is CASSGQGVGPPQHF. The DNA for the CDR3 is TGTGCCAGCAGCGGACAGGGGGTTGGTCCCCCCCAGCATTTT.

This clone has a count of ten or more. The J gene is TRBJ2-1, the V gene TRBV6-1; 10 bases are a match to TRBD1. The CDR3 runs 16 residues. Trimming cost V 1 base and J 8 bases; bases outside gene matches: 8. Germline values: CDR1 MNHNS, CDR2 SASEGT. The CDR3 protein is CASSEERRQGADEQFF. CDR3 DNA: TGTGCCAGCAGTGAAGAAAGGAGACAGGGGGCCGATGAGCAGTTCTTC.

At least ten counts were recorded for this clone. The V and J genes are TRBV28 and TRBJ2-1, with 7 bases that match TRBD1. The CDR3 has 14 residues. Germline V lookup: CDR1 MDHEN, CDR2 SYDVKM. The trim removed 4 bases at V and 9 bases at J, leaving 9 bases unmatched. The CDR3 loop reads CASSSLTGLIEQFF. The CDR3 DNA reads TGTGCCAGCAGTTCTCTGACAGGGCTAATTGAGCAGTTCTTC.